This T cell receptor beta chain originates from a study of neurological immune-mediated disorders. With 10-nucleotide random UMIs, 5'RACE was used to make the cDNA. Each CDR3 protein gets one entry after TCRdb re-called the 5' RACE reads with MiXCR. The data show about 50,000 distinct CDR3 sequences, approximately 11% seen once. Study outcomes and limitations: Whereas HTLV-1-associated myelopathy showed the most TCR clonal expansion, multiple sclerosis showed the least, with levels below those of healthy controls.

CDR1 and CDR2 from the germline V gene are SGHRS and YFSETQ. V shed 4 bases and J shed 1 base, with 11 bases lying between them. The CDR3 consists of 14 residues. Described time point: longitudinal time-point 1 (baseline). This clonotype showed up many times. Its cognate antigen is unknown. This TCR was recovered from a woman aged 35 to 49 in good health. This chain links TRBV5-1 with TRBJ1-1; D is undetermined. The sequenced sample consisted of PBMCs. Here the CDR3 DNA reads TGCGCCAGCAGCATAACCGGGAAGAACACTGAAGCTTTCTTT. It is translated as CASSITGKNTEAFF.